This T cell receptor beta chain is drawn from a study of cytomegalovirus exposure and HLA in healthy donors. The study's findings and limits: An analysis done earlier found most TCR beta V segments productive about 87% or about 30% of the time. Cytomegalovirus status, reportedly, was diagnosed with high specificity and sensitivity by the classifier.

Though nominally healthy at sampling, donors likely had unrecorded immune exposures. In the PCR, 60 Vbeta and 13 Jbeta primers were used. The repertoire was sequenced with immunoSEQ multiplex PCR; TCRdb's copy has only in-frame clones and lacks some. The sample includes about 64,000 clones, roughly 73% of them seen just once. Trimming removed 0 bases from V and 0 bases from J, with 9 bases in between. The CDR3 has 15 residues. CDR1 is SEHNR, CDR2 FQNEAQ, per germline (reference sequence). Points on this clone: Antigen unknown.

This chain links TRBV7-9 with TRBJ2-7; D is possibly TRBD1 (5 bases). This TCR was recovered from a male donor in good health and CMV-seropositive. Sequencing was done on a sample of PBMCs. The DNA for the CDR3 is TGTGCCAGCAGCTTAGCTGGGGCAGCCTCCTACGAGCAGTACTTC. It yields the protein CASSLAGAASYEQYF.